This TCR beta chain appears in the sequencing data of a study of CD4 T cells in relation to SARS-CoV-2 and coronaviruses (dated by TCRdb to the early 2020s). Background for the entire study: HLA restriction was mapped for shared crossreactive spike epitopes using patient-derived lymphoblastoid cell lines. A different TCR-beta assay, based on Illumina, was used to sequence expansion assays from other donors in the study. At the level of individual TCR clonotypes, the study evaluated whether memory CD4+ T cells crossreact between the spike proteins of SARS-CoV-2 and those of common cold coronaviruses. The Adaptive Biotechnologies TCR-sequencing kit was used to sequence samples from a few pre-COVID donors and the naive versus memory experiments, whereas other data were Illumina-based.

The study at large found these results: Because no donor provided both pre-pandemic and post-infection samples, tracing the source of pre-existing responses was limited. Small numbers of patients and of tested TCRs were a limitation of the study. Sequencing of naive versus memory cells indicated that the assay detects memory recall responses, not primary responses primed during culture. Significantly weaker SARS-CoV-2-driven expansion was shown by crossreactive clones than by monoreactive clones, consistent with antigenic imprinting. Since the crossreactivity analysis centred on spike protein, crossreactivity against other viral proteins was not assessed. Roughly 65% of donors had memory CD4+ clonotypes that crossrecognized SARS-CoV-2 and at least one common cold coronavirus spike.

V ends up 6 bases short and J 9 bases short, with an unmatched junction base count of 9. Taken from cysteine to phenylalanine, the CDR3 has 16 residues. The retained sequence is limited to the CDR3, 48 bases, with the frame set at the first base. The germline V gene (reference sequence) gives CDR1 as MNHEY and CDR2 as SMNVEV. DNA from uncultured naive and memory CD4+ T cells underwent immunoSEQ TCR-beta sequencing at deep resolution. Per the authors' processing: During preprocessing, nonproductive sequences were removed, along with CDR3s that did not begin with C, did not end with F or W, or were shorter than 7 amino acids. Cultured and uncultured naive and memory CD4+ repertoires were searched for CDR3s previously identified as spike- and CEF-reactive. CDR3 homology was quantified as pairwise Levenshtein distance, calculated with the stringdist R package after three terminal residues were trimmed from each end. TCRdb carries this immuneACCESS record with in-frame sequences only. Its versions omit some clonotypes, under half of them owing to an unresolved V gene in the studies checked, with the rest unexplained. V, J and clone size were drawn from that table, and D and trimming were deduced from the DNA. Counted in this sample were about 60,000 clones; about 94% of them appeared once. The ten largest clones capture 0.11% to 0.15% of the sample.

CD4+ T cells from unexposed donors were collected before the COVID-19 pandemic (2011-2018). Naive and memory CD4+ T cells were separated from cryopreserved PBMCs by first enriching for CD4 and then performing EasySep naive CD4+ T cell enrichment. Leukapheresis product for the unexposed donors was bought commercially. Ficoll-Paque PLUS gradient centrifugation was used to isolate PBMCs from either whole blood or leukapheresis product. The PBMCs went either fresh into the expansion assay or into cryopreservation at -140 degrees C. The QIAamp Micro DNA Kit was used to extract genomic DNA from the CD4+ T cells. Points on this clone: This clone's antigen is unknown. Base-call qualities are not available, and no considerably larger clone is one nucleotide away.

This receptor was obtained from a human donor in good health. The chain joins TRBV27 to TRBJ2-1, with 15 middle bases fitting TRBD2. Sequencing was performed on naive CD4+ T cells from PBMCs. What the cell subset or site label conveys for this sample: naive CD4+ T cells isolated by negative enrichment. The CDR3 region reads CASRAGTSGRKIEQFF. The DNA is TGTGCCAGCAGGGCGGGGACTAGCGGGAGGAAGATTGAGCAGTTCTTC.